Listed below are T cell receptor beta chains from one sample, sequenced in a study of blood T cell repertoires in COVID-19. Measured with immunoSEQ multiplex PCR; TCRdb has only the in-frame clones, and not every one. Of some 160,000 clones in the sample, about 85% are singletons; the top ten hold roughly 8.8%. Sequenced input: peripheral blood. The receptors were gathered from a woman at least 80 years old with COVID-19, enrolled during active disease. Each CDR3 is given without its conserved first and last residue.

ASSQFTGTPNTEAF,TRBV4-1,TRBJ1-1
ASSQAQGDIYGYT,TRBV3-1/TRBV3-2,TRBJ1-2
ASRKIRDRVVDGYT,TRBV11-2,TRBJ1-2
ASSSGKQHLAEAF,TRBV5-4,TRBJ1-1
ASSAQATNEKLF,TRBV9,TRBJ1-4
ASSSRQGNYGYT,TRBV5-5,TRBJ1-2
ASSLGAGYGYT,TRBV12-3/TRBV12-4,TRBJ1-2
ASSQDKTLVTLETQY,TRBV3-1/TRBV3-2,TRBJ2-5
ASRVTPYNEQF,TRBV2,TRBJ2-1
ASRSGASLGELF,TRBV11-3,TRBJ2-2
SASTQSSNSPLH,TRBV20-1,TRBJ1-6
ASSASGYSYNEQF,TRBV7-2,TRBJ2-1
ASMWADMNTEAF,TRBV5-1,TRBJ1-1
ASSQGGASGNTIY,TRBV7-6,TRBJ1-3
ASRKGQYQPQH,TRBV28,TRBJ1-5
ASSQDQGTDNEQF,TRBV4-1,TRBJ2-1
ASSNYRGRDSSYEQY,TRBV5-6,TRBJ2-7
ASSSSGRTTDTQY,TRBV5-1,TRBJ2-3
ASSRLDSTDTQY,TRBV3-1/TRBV3-2,TRBJ2-3
SVGETGPNTEAF,TRBV29-1,TRBJ1-1
ANISLF,TRBV21-1,TRBJ1-4
ASSLVGGSNQPQH,TRBV7-9,TRBJ1-5
ASSLNRGLYTEAF,TRBV5-1,TRBJ1-1
ASSSGTGINEQF,TRBV5-1,TRBJ2-1
ASSFFGNTIY,TRBV12-3/TRBV12-4,TRBJ1-3
ASSVQGTEAF,TRBV2,TRBJ1-1
SASNGRVPTQY,TRBV20-1,TRBJ2-3
ASSIGRGTNTEAF,TRBV19,TRBJ1-1
SANEQGAGTEAF,TRBV20-1,TRBJ1-1
ASSEASARVSTQY,TRBV6-1,TRBJ2-5
ASSYSDERAQY,TRBV6-2/TRBV6-3,TRBJ2-3
ASSVRALTYNEQF,TRBV2,TRBJ2-1
ASSPGGSAYEQY,TRBV7-3,TRBJ2-7
ASSFTRDEAF,TRBV7-3,TRBJ1-1
ASSLEGQPYNEQF,TRBV11-2,TRBJ2-1
ASRASWSYNSPLH,TRBV10-2,TRBJ1-6
ASSEGASVPSEQY,TRBV28,TRBJ2-7
ASSIGTRASTDTQY,TRBV5-1,TRBJ2-3
ASSLAFTSSGRTSYEQY,TRBV5-1,TRBJ2-7
ASSWSLAGDGNEQF,TRBV5-6,TRBJ2-1